This entry lists 21 T cell receptor beta chains sequenced from one sample in a study of OX40 agonist ivuxolimab in advanced cancers. Measured with immunoSEQ multiplex PCR; TCRdb has only the in-frame clones, and not every one. Among 60,000 to 65,000 clones listed, 84% were seen once. The specimen comprised CD4+ or CD8+ T cells sorted from blood, sampled in a trial of the OX40 agonist ivuxolimab. Source of these receptors: an adult with an advanced solid tumor such as melanoma, head and neck, liver or kidney cancer.

This sequence joins TRBV9 and TRBJ1-6, with a possible D match to TRBD1 (5 bases). CDR3 length equals 16 residues. Looked up from germline, CDR1 is SGDLS and CDR2 is YYNGEE. Trimming shortened V by 3 bases and J by 5 bases, and 15 bases separated the two germline ends. This CDR3 reads CASSASVGVNNSPLHF. The CDR3 nucleotides are TGTGCCAGCAGCGCCTCAGTGGGGGTCAATAATTCACCCCTCCACTTT.

The V gene is TRBV18, the J gene TRBJ1-1; D perhaps matches TRBD1 (5 bases). This CDR3 spans 14 amino acids. V was cut by 6 bases and J by 0 bases, with 11 bases left in between. Germline CDR1 and CDR2: KGHSH and LQKENI. The CDR3 reads CASSPGRLNTEAFF. In DNA form, the CDR3 reads TGTGCCAGCTCCCCAGGGCGGCTGAACACTGAAGCTTTCTTT. Full variable domain (remainder filled in from reference TRBV18 and TRBJ1-1): NAGVMQNPRHLVRRRGQEARLRCSPMKGHSHVYWYRQLPEEGLKFMVYLQKENIIDESGMPKERFSAEFPKEGPSILRIQQVVRGDSAAYFCASSPGRLNTEAFFGQGTRLTVV.

The V gene is TRBV28, the J gene TRBJ2-7; no reliable D call. The CDR3 totals 17 residues. CDR1 is MDHEN, CDR2 SYDVKM, per germline. V was trimmed by 4 bases and J by 2 bases, leaving 21 bases between them. CDR3: CASSSRVLGPFTYEQYF. DNA for the CDR3: TGTGCCAGCAGTTCTCGCGTGCTCGGCCCCTTTACCTACGAGCAGTACTTC.

As for this clone: Additional DNA sequences in this sample encode the identical CDR3. The chain employs TRBV2 and TRBJ1-1; D not certain. The germline V gene encodes CDR1 SNHLY and CDR2 FYNNEI. The V end lost 6 bases, the J end lost 1 base, and 6 bases lay between the germline ends. The CDR3 spans 12 residues. The CDR3 nucleotides are TGTGCCAGCAGCCAGACGAACACTGAAGCTTTCTTT. Its translation: CASSQTNTEAFF.

This chain joins TRBV30 and TRBJ1-5, with TRBD1 identical over 8 bases. The CDR3 is 15 amino acids. V gave up 0 bases and J gave up 7 bases; unmatched junction bases: 8. From germline, CDR1 is GTSNPN and CDR2 SVGIG (reference sequence). The CDR3 reads CAWSVLGQGRQPQHF. Written as DNA, the CDR3 is TGTGCCTGGAGTGTCCTTGGACAGGGCAGACAGCCCCAGCATTTT.

The CDR3 loop is CASSFGGLGEQYF. CDR3 nucleotide sequence: TGCGCCAGCAGCTTTGGGGGGCTGGGCGAGCAGTACTTC. V gene TRBV5-1 combines with J gene TRBJ2-7, with D perhaps being TRBD1 or TRBD2 (6 bases each). V was shortened by 2 bases and J by 6 bases, with 12 bases between the two germline ends. Germline V gives CDR1 SGHRS, CDR2 YFSETQ. CDR3 length: 13 residues.

This clone was observed a handful of times. The chain uses TRBV5-4 and TRBJ1-2, with 7 bases matching TRBD1. The CDR3 extends over 17 amino acids. With 1 base clipped from V and 4 bases from J, the junction kept 13 bases outside the gene matches. Germline CDR1 SGHNT, CDR2 YYREEE (reference sequence). The CDR3 DNA follows: TGTGCCAGCAGCTTGTCGCCGGGACAGATTTCCCTCTATGGCTACACCTTC. Protein sequence: CASSLSPGQISLYGYTF. Looking up the rest from reference TRBV5-4 and TRBJ1-2 gives the full variable domain: ETGVTQSPTHLIKTRGQQVTLRCSSQSGHNTVSWYQQALGQGPQFIFQYYREEENGRGNFPPRFSGLQFPNYSSELNVNALELDDSALYLCASSLSPGQISLYGYTFGSGTRLTVV.

This clone showed up just a few times. The chain carries TRBV5-1 and TRBJ2-7; 7 positions agree with TRBD1. Germline assignment: CDR1 SGHRS and CDR2 YFSETQ. V shed 6 bases, J shed 6 bases, and the junction held 9 bases outside the gene matches. This CDR3 region has 13 residues. The CDR3 region has the DNA TGCGCCAGCAACCCGGGACAGAGCAGCGAGCAGTACTTC. It codes for CASNPGQSSEQYF. Full variable domain (rest looked up from reference TRBV5-1 and TRBJ2-7): KAGVTQTPRYLIKTRGQQVTLSCSPISGHRSVSWYQQTPGQGLQFLFEYFSETQRNKGNFPGRFSGRQFSNSRSEMNVSTLELGDSALYLCASNPGQSSEQYFGPGTRLTVT.

The rearrangement uses TRBV6-6 and TRBJ1-5; unclear D gene. Trimming removed 7 bases at V and 2 bases at J, with 18 bases between. This CDR3 spans 16 amino acids. Germline CDR1 reads MNHNY; CDR2 reads SVGAGI (reference sequence). The CDR3: CASMAGREMGNQPQHF. The CDR3 coding sequence is TGTGCCAGCATGGCTGGGAGGGAAATGGGCAATCAGCCCCAGCATTTT.

CDR3 sequence reads: CATSIAPILARETQYF. CDR3 coding DNA: TGTGCCACCAGCATTGCACCCATTTTGGCCCGGGAGACCCAGTACTTC. The V call is TRBV15, the J call TRBJ2-5; D gene unclear. The germline CDR1 and CDR2 sequences are LNHNV and YYDKDF (reference sequence). CDR3 size: 16 residues. Trimming removed 4 bases from V and 5 bases from J, with 20 bases in between.

The chain links TRBV7-3 to TRBJ1-2; D is perhaps TRBD1 (5 bases). The CDR3 is 14 residues long. Germline values: CDR1 SGHTA, CDR2 FQGTGA. V was pared by 0 bases and J by 3 bases, with 8 bases between. The CDR3: CASSLTGGDYGYTF. The CDR3 DNA reads as TGTGCCAGCAGCTTAACCGGGGGAGACTATGGCTACACCTTC. The full variable domain, with the rest looked up from reference TRBV7-3 and TRBJ1-2, is GAGVSQTPSNKVTEKGKYVELRCDPISGHTALYWYRQSLGQGPEFLIYFQGTGAADDSGLPNDRFFAVRPEGSVSTLKIQRTERGDSAVYLCASSLTGGDYGYTFGSGTRLTVV.

The V gene is TRBV11-2, the J gene TRBJ2-7; D may be TRBD2 (5 bases). In germline, CDR1 is SGHAT, CDR2 FQNNGV. This CDR3 is 15 amino acids long. V dropped 5 bases and J dropped 0 bases, with 14 bases sitting between them. DNA of the CDR3: TGTGCCAGCAGCCCGCCCGGGGTCAGCTCCTACGAGCAGTACTTC. Translation: CASSPPGVSSYEQYF.

The chain is built from TRBV18 and TRBJ2-7, with TRBD1 matching over 7 bases. Trimming took 3 bases from V and 1 from J; bases not matched to a gene: 6. The germline CDR1 and CDR2 sequences are KGHSH and LQKENI. CDR3 length: 15 amino acids. CDR3 bases: TGTGCCAGCTCACCCCAGGGGGACGGGTCCTACGAGCAGTACTTC. Translating it yields CASSPQGDGSYEQYF.

The J gene is TRBJ1-5, the V gene TRBV28, with D possibly being TRBD1 (6 bases). CDR3 size: 16 residues. Trimming cost V 5 bases and J 6 bases, with 20 bases left between them. The germline V gene has CDR1 MDHEN and CDR2 SYDVKM. CDR3 bases: TGTGCCAGCAGTATGGGGGGCGCTGCTTCGTTTCAGCCCCAGCATTTT. The encoded protein is CASSMGGAASFQPQHF.

The chain couples TRBV5-1 to TRBJ1-2, with 9 positions matching TRBD1. Germline V gene sequence: CDR1 SGHRS, CDR2 YFSETQ. V gave up 3 bases and J gave up 14 bases; unmatched junction bases: 8. CDR3 length: 12 residues. CDR3 sequence (DNA): TGCGCCAGCAGCTACGGACAGGGGACGAAAACCTTC. Translation gives CASSYGQGTKTF.

The genes are TRBV18 and TRBJ2-6; D could derive from TRBD1 or TRBD2 (5 bases each). V lost 1 base and J lost 0, with 13 bases in between. Germline lookup yields CDR1 KGHSH and CDR2 LQKENI. This CDR3 is built from 18 residues. The CDR3: CASSPLTGRSSGANVLTF. The DNA of the CDR3 is TGTGCCAGCTCACCACTTACGGGACGGAGCTCTGGGGCCAACGTCCTGACTTTC.

J is TRBJ2-7 and V is TRBV9; D gene ambiguous. Germline V gene lookup returns CDR1 SGDLS and CDR2 YYNGEE. V shed 3 bases and J shed 3 bases, with 10 bases lying between them. The CDR3 totals 13 residues. The CDR3, as DNA: TGTGCCAGCAGCGGACCCCCTTTCTACGAGCAGTACTTC. Translating it yields CASSGPPFYEQYF.

This clone was seen only once. V usage is TRBV29-1 and J usage is TRBJ2-7, with D perhaps TRBD1 or TRBD2 (7 bases each). CDR1 SQVTM and CDR2 ANQGSEA come from the germline V gene. The CDR3 consists of 14 residues. Trimming cost V 4 bases and J 5 bases, with 18 bases left between them. CDR3 residues: CSVVGGTVGNEQYF. In nucleotides, the CDR3 is TGCAGCGTTGTCGGGGGGACAGTCGGAAACGAGCAGTACTTC.

The chain links TRBV5-5 to TRBJ1-3; D gene ambiguous. Trimming took off 1 base at V and 4 bases at J, with 12 bases between the two ends. The CDR3 length is 15 residues. Germline V CDR1 and CDR2: SGHKS, YYEKEE (reference sequence). This chain's CDR3 is CASSLRHNFGNTIYF. CDR3 sequence (DNA): TGTGCCAGCAGCTTGCGACACAACTTCGGAAACACCATATATTTT.

V and J are TRBV15 and TRBJ1-1; possibly TRBD1 for D (5 bases). Per germline, CDR1 LNHNV and CDR2 YYDKDF (reference sequence). Between the trimmed V and J ends, which lost 4 bases and 2 bases, there was a span of 14 bases. CDR3 size: 15 residues. The CDR3 region has the DNA TGTGCCACCAGCACATACCAGGGTCCTAACACTGAAGCTTTCTTT. Protein product: CATSTYQGPNTEAFF.

This rearrangement joins TRBV11-2 to TRBJ2-7; D not resolved. This CDR3 spans 14 amino acids. Germline assignment: CDR1 SGHAT and CDR2 FQNNGV. V shed 5 bases and J shed 5 bases, with 16 bases lying between them. As DNA, the CDR3 is TGTGCCAGCAGCCTACGGGCCCGCATCGACGAGCAGTACTTC. Encoded protein: CASSLRARIDEQYF.